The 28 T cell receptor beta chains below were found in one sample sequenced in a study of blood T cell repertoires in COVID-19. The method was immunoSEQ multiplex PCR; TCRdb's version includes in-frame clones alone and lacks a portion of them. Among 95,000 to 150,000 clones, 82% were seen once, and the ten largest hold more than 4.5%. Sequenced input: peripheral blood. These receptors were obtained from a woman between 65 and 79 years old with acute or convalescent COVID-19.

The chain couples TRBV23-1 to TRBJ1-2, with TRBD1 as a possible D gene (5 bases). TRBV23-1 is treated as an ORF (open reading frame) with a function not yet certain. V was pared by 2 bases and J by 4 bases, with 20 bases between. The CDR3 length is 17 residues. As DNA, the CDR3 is TGCGCCAGCAGTCAAAGGGGTAGAGGCCCCGCACCCTATGGCTACACCTTC. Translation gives CASSQRGRGPAPYGYTF.

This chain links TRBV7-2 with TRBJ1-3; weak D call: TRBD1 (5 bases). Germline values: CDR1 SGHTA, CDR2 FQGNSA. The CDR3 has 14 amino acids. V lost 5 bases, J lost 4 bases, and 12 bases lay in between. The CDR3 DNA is TGTGCCAGCAGCACCGGAGGGGCCGGAAACACCATATATTTT. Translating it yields CASSTGGAGNTIYF.

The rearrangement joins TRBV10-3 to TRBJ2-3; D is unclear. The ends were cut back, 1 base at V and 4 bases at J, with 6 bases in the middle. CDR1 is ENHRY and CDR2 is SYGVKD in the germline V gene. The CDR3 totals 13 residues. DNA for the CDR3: TGTGCCATCAGTGAGTATGTAGCAGATACGCAGTATTTT. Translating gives CAISEYVADTQYF.

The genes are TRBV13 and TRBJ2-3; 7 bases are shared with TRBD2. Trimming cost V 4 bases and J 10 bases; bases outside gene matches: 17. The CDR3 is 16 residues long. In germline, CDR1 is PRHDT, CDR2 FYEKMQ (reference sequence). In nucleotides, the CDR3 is TGTGCCAGCAGCTCCCTAGAGACTAGCAGATACAAGCCGCAGTATTTT. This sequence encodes CASSSLETSRYKPQYF.

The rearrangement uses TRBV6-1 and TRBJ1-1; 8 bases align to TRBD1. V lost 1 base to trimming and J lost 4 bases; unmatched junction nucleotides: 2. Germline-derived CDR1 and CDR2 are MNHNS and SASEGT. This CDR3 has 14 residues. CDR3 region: CASSEDRGGTEAFF. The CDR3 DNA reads TGTGCCAGCAGTGAAGACAGGGGGGGCACTGAAGCTTTCTTT.

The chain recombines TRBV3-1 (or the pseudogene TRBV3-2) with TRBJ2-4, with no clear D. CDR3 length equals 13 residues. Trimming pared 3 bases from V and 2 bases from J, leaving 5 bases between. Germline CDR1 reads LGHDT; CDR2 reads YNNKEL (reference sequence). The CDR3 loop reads CASSHDTKNIQYF. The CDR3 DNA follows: TGTGCCAGCAGCCATGACACCAAAAACATTCAGTACTTC.

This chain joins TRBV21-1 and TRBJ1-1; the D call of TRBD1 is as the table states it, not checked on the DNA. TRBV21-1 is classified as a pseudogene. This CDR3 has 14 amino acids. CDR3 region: CASKGGRGQDEAFF. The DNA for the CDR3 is TGTGCCAGCAAGGGGGGCAGGGGGCAAGATGAAGCTTTCTTT.

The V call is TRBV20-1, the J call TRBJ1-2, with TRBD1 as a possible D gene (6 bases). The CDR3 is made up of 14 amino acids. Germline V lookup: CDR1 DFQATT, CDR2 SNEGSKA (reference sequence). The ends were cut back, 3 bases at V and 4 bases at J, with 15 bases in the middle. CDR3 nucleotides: TGCAGTGCTAGTTTGGGGGCATCAACCTATGGCTACACCTTC. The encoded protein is CSASLGASTYGYTF.

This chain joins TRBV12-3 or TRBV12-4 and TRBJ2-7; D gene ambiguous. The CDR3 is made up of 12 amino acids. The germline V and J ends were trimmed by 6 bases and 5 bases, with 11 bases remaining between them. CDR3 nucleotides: TGTGCCAGCAGGGGTGACGCGGACGAGCAGTACTTC. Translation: CASRGDADEQYF.

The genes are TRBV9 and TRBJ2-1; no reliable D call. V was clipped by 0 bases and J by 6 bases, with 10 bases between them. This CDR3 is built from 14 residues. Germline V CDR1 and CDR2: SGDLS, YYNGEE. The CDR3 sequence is CASSVGPDSNEQFF. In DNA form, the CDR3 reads TGTGCCAGCAGCGTAGGGCCAGACTCCAATGAGCAGTTCTTC.

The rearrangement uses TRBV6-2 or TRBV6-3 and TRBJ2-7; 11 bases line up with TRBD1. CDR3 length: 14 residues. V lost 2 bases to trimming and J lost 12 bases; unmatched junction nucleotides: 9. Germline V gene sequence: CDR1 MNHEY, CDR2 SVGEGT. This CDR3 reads CASSYADRGRSSYF. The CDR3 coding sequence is TGTGCCAGCAGTTACGCGGACAGGGGGCGAAGTTCGTACTTC.

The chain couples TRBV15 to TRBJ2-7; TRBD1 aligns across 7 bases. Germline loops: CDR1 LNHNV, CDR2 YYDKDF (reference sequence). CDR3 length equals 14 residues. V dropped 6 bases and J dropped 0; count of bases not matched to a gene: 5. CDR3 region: CATRGQPNSYEQYF. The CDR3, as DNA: TGTGCCACCAGGGGACAGCCAAACTCCTACGAGCAGTACTTC.

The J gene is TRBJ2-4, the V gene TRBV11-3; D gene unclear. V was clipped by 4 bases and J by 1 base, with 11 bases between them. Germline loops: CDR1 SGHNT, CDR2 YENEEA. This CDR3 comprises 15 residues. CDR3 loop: CASSSGRWAKNIQYF. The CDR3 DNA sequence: TGTGCCAGCAGCTCAGGCCGCTGGGCCAAAAACATTCAGTACTTC.

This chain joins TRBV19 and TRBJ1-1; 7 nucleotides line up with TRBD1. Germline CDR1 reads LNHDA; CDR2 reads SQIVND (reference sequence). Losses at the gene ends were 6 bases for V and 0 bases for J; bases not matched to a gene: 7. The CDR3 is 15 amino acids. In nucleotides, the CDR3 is TGTGCCAGTAGCCGGGACAGACTCATGAACACTGAAGCTTTCTTT. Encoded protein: CASSRDRLMNTEAFF.

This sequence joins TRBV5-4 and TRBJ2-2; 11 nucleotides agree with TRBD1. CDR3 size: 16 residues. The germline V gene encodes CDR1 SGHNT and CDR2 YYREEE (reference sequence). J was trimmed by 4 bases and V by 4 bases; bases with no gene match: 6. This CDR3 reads CASSIGQGAGTGELFF. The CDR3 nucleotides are TGTGCCAGCAGCATCGGACAGGGGGCCGGCACCGGGGAGCTGTTTTTT.

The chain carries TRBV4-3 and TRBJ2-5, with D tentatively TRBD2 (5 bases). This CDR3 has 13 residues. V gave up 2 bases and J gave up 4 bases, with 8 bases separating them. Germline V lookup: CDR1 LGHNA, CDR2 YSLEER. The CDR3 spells CASSQLASETQYF. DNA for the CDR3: TGCGCCAGCAGCCAACTAGCTTCAGAGACCCAGTACTTC.

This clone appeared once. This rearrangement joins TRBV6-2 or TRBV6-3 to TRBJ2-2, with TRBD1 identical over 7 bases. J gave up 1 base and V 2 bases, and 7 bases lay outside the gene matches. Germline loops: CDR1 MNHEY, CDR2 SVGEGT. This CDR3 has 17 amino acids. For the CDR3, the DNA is TGTGCCAGCAGTTACGTATACGACAGGGAGAACACCGGGGAGCTGTTTTTT. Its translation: CASSYVYDRENTGELFF.

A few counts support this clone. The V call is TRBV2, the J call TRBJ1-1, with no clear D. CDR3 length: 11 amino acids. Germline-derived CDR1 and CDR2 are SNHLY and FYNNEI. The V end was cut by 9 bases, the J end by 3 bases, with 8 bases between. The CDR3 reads CARSDDTEAFF. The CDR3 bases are TGTGCCAGGAGCGACGACACTGAAGCTTTCTTT.

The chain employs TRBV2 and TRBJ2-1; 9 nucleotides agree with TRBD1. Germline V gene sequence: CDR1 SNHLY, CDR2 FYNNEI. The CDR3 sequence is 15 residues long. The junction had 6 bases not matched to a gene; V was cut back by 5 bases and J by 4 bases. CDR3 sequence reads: CASSLDRGWYNEQFF. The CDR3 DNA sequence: TGTGCCAGCAGTTTAGACAGGGGGTGGTACAATGAGCAGTTCTTC.

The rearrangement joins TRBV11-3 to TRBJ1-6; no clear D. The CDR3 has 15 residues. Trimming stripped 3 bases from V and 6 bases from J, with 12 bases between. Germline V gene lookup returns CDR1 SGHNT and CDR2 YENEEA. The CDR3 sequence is CASSLGLISNSPLHF. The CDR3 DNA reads TGTGCCAGCAGCTTGGGCCTAATCAGTAATTCACCCCTCCACTTT.

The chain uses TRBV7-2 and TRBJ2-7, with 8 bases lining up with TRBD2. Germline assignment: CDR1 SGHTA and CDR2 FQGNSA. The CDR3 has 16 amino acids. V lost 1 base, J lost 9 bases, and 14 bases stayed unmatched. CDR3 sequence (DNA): TGTGCCAGCAGCTTAGACGTGAGAGCGGGGGAACTGGGGCAGTACTTC. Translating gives CASSLDVRAGELGQYF.

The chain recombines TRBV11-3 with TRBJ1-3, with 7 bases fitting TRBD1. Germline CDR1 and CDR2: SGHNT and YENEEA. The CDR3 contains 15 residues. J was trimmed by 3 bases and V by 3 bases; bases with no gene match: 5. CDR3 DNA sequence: TGTGCCAGCAGCTTCTTTGACAGGGATGGAAACACCATATATTTT. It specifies CASSFFDRDGNTIYF.

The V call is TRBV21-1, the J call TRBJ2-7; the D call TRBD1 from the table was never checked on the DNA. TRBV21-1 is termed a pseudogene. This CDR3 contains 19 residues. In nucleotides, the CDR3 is TGTGCCAGCAGCAAACCGGGACAGGGGGTTCTCGCCCATAGGCACGAGCAGTACGTC. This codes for CASSKPGQGVLAHRHEQYV.

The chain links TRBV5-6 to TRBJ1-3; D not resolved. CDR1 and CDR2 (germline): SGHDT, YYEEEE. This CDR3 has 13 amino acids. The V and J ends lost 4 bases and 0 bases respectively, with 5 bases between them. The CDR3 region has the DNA TGTGCCAGCAGCCGTCTCTCTGGAAACACCATATATTTT. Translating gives CASSRLSGNTIYF. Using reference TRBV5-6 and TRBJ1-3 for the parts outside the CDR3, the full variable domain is DAGVTQSPTHLIKTRGQQVTLRCSPKSGHDTVSWYQQALGQGPQFIFQYYEEEERQRGNFPDRFSGHQFPNYSSELNVNALLLGDSALYLCASSRLSGNTIYFGEGSWLTVV.

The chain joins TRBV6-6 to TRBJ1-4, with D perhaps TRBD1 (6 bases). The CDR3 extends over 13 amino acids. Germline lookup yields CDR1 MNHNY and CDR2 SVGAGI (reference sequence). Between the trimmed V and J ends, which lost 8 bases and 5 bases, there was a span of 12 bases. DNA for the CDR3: TGTGCCAGCCGGGGGGGCGGGAATGAAAAACTGTTTTTT. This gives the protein CASRGGGNEKLFF.

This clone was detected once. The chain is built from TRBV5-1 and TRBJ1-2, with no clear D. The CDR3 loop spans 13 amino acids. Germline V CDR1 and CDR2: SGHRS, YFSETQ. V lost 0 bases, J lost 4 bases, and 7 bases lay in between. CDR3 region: CASSLEAGYGYTF. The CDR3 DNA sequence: TGCGCCAGCAGCTTGGAGGCGGGCTATGGCTACACCTTC. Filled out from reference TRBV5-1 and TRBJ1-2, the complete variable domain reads KAGVTQTPRYLIKTRGQQVTLSCSPISGHRSVSWYQQTPGQGLQFLFEYFSETQRNKGNFPGRFSGRQFSNSRSEMNVSTLELGDSALYLCASSLEAGYGYTFGSGTRLTVV.

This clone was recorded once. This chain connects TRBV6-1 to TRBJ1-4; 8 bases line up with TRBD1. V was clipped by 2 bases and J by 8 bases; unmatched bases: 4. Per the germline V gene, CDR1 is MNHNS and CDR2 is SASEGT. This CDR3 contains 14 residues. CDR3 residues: CASSESRGQEKLFF. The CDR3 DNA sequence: TGTGCCAGCAGTGAATCCAGGGGGCAAGAAAAACTGTTTTTT.

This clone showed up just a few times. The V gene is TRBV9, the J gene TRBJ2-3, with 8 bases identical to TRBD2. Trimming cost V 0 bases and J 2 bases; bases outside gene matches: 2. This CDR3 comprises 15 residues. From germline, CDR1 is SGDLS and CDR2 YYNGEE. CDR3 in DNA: TGTGCCAGCAGCGTAGGGACTAGCTCCACAGATACGCAGTATTTT. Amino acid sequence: CASSVGTSSTDTQYF.